The 13 T cell receptor beta chains given below trace back to one sample, sequenced in a study of OX40 agonist ivuxolimab in advanced cancers. Repertoires were generated with immunoSEQ multiplex PCR, while TCRdb's copy carries only in-frame clones and drops some. The table lists tens of thousands of clones, about 83% of them singletons. The sample was CD4+ or CD8+ T cells sorted from blood, taken in a trial of the OX40 agonist ivuxolimab. Every receptor here comes from an adult with an advanced solid tumor such as melanoma, head and neck, liver or kidney cancer.

The V gene is TRBV30, the J gene TRBJ2-5, with 9 positions matching TRBD2. The CDR3 covers 13 residues. J lost 2 bases, V lost 5 bases, and 3 bases had no gene match. CDR1 is GTSNPN and CDR2 is SVGIG in the germline V gene (reference sequence). The CDR3 reads CAWVSGRQETQYF. CDR3 nucleotide sequence: TGTGCCTGGGTTAGCGGGAGACAAGAGACCCAGTACTTC.

The V and J genes are TRBV15 and TRBJ2-2, with TRBD1 matching over 8 bases. CDR3 size: 17 residues. Germline V gives CDR1 LNHNV, CDR2 YYDKDF (reference sequence). V lost 0 bases, J lost 6 bases, and 9 bases stayed unmatched. The CDR3 DNA reads as TGTGCCACCAGCAGAGAGCCGGGACAGGTAATCGCCGGGGAGCTGTTTTTT. Its translation is CATSREPGQVIAGELFF. The full variable domain, completed using reference TRBV15 and TRBJ2-2, is DAMVIQNPRYQVTQFGKPVTLSCSQTLNHNVMYWYQQKSSQAPKLLFHYYDKDFNNEADTPDNFQSRRPNTSFCFLDIRSPGLGDTAMYLCATSREPGQVIAGELFFGEGSRLTVL.

V and J are TRBV4-2 and TRBJ1-4, with 9 nucleotides matching TRBD1. CDR3 length: 18 residues. Germline loops: CDR1 LGHNA, CDR2 YNFKEQ. V shed 4 bases and J 0 bases; nucleotides not matched to a gene: 9. The CDR3 here is CASSRGQGRIATNEKLFF. Here the CDR3 DNA reads TGTGCCAGCAGCCGCGGACAGGGGAGGATTGCAACTAATGAAAAACTGTTTTTT.

This clone was found once. V is TRBV11-2 and J is TRBJ2-1; no clear D. Germline CDR1 is SGHAT and CDR2 is FQNNGV. The V gene lost 1 base and the J gene lost 6 bases, with 7 bases spanning the gap. The CDR3 spans 13 residues. The CDR3 spells CASSLGLFNEQFF. DNA of the CDR3: TGTGCCAGCAGCTTAGGGCTTTTCAATGAGCAGTTCTTC.

The chain links TRBV7-3 to TRBJ1-2; 7 bases fit TRBD1. This CDR3 is built from 13 residues. Germline CDR1 reads SGHTA; CDR2 reads FQGTGA. The V gene end was trimmed by 4 bases and the J gene end by 5 bases; junction bases not matched to a gene: 4. CDR3 in amino acids: CASSSGTEYGYTF. The CDR3, as DNA: TGTGCCAGCAGCTCCGGGACAGAATATGGCTACACCTTC.

This sequence joins TRBV27 and TRBJ1-5, with 7 bases matching TRBD1. CDR1 MNHEY and CDR2 SMNVEV come from the germline V gene (reference sequence). After removal of 3 bases from V and 3 bases from J, the junction contained 5 bases not matched to a gene. The CDR3 covers 15 residues. The DNA of the CDR3 is TGTGCCAGCAGTTTCGGAGACAGGGTCAATCAGCCCCAGCATTTT. As protein: CASSFGDRVNQPQHF.

The chain uses TRBV7-2 and TRBJ2-7; D not certain. The V end was cut by 4 bases, the J end by 4 bases, with 5 bases between. The germline CDR1 and CDR2 sequences are SGHTA and FQGNSA. The CDR3 is 11 residues long. The CDR3 DNA reads as TGTGCCAGCAGCTCGGCATACGAGCAGTACTTC. It translates to CASSSAYEQYF.

The CDR3 region has the DNA TGTGCCAGCAGTGGGACAGTAGAGAATGAAAAACTGTTTTTT. As protein: CASSGTVENEKLFF. The genes are TRBV6-1 and TRBJ1-4, with a possible D match to TRBD1 (6 bases). With 4 bases removed from V and 5 bases from J, the gap between germline ends came to 11 bases. The CDR3 runs to 14 residues. The germline CDR1 and CDR2 sequences are MNHNS and SASEGT.

This clone came up a few times. Written as DNA, the CDR3 is TGTGCCAGCAGCCCTAAGCGGGGGGCCTTGTACGAGCAGTACTTC. It encodes CASSPKRGALYEQYF. The V call is TRBV7-8, the J call TRBJ2-7; 9 positions agree with TRBD2. This CDR3 comprises 15 residues. Germline CDR1 is SGHVS and CDR2 is FQNEAQ. Germline trimming cut 5 bases from V and 4 bases from J; bases unmatched to any gene: 9.

The chain employs TRBV29-1 and TRBJ1-4, with D perhaps matching TRBD1 (6 bases). The CDR3 covers 13 residues. Germline CDR1 SQVTM, CDR2 ANQGSEA. The V and J ends lost 4 bases and 8 bases respectively, with 14 bases between them. CDR3 DNA sequence: TGCAGCGTTGTGTACCAGGGGAGGGAAAAACTGTTTTTT. Amino acid sequence: CSVVYQGREKLFF.

This chain connects TRBV7-6 to TRBJ1-2; 10 bases agree with TRBD1. Unmatched junction bases numbered 7, after V lost 5 bases and J lost 4 bases. Looked up from germline, CDR1 is SGHVS and CDR2 is FNYEAQ. The CDR3 covers 15 residues. The CDR3, as DNA: TGTGCCAGCAGCGCGGGACAGGGGATGGGCTATGGCTACACCTTC. Translation gives CASSAGQGMGYGYTF.

The gene calls are TRBV19 and TRBJ1-4; D uncertain. V dropped 7 bases and J dropped 5 bases, with 17 bases sitting between them. CDR3 length: 15 residues. The germline CDR1 and CDR2 sequences are LNHDA and SQIVND (reference sequence). The CDR3 DNA follows: TGTGCCAGTACCATAGGGTACAGCACCAATGAAAAACTGTTTTTT. It yields the protein CASTIGYSTNEKLFF. The full variable domain, with the rest looked up from reference TRBV19 and TRBJ1-4, is DGGITQSPKYLFRKEGQNVTLSCEQNLNHDAMYWYRQDPGQGLRLIYYSQIVNDFQKGDIAEGYSVSREKKESFPLTVTSAQKNPTAFYLCASTIGYSTNEKLFFGSGTQLSVL.

The rearrangement links TRBV5-1 to TRBJ2-7, with D possibly called TRBD1 or TRBD2 (5 bases each). V lost 2 bases and J 7 bases, leaving 16 bases between the germline ends. The V gene's germline CDR1 is SGHRS and CDR2 YFSETQ. The CDR3 consists of 14 residues. The DNA of the CDR3 is TGCGCCAGCAGCTTCGCCGGGACCACGGAAGAGCAGTACTTC. Translated: CASSFAGTTEEQYF. The full variable domain, with the rest looked up from reference TRBV5-1 and TRBJ2-7, is KAGVTQTPRYLIKTRGQQVTLSCSPISGHRSVSWYQQTPGQGLQFLFEYFSETQRNKGNFPGRFSGRQFSNSRSEMNVSTLELGDSALYLCASSFAGTTEEQYFGPGTRLTVT.